The clone carrying this TCR beta chain has more than one count but fewer than ten. Its target is unknown. This specimen belongs to a study of identical twins. Trimming removed 3 bases at V and 8 bases at J, with 26 bases between. The CDR3 loop spans 18 amino acids. Germline values: CDR1 SGHAT, CDR2 FQNNGV. General study findings and limits: The study found weaker excess twin sharing in beta out-of-frame sequences.

TCRdb re-called the 5' RACE reads with MiXCR, one entry per CDR3 protein. The data show about 190,000 distinct CDR3 sequences, approximately 16% seen once. The same data also went into a second study, on T cells expressing NK-cell markers. In that study: From sorted CD3+CD56+NKG2C+, CD3+CD56+NKG2C- and CD3+CD56-NKG2C+ T cells came the TCR beta repertoires. Several donors' CD3+CD56-NKG2C+ cells were dominated by the same clonotypes.

The sequence came from a woman younger than 30 in good health. The chain uses TRBV11-2 and TRBJ2-1, with D possibly called TRBD1 or TRBD2 (6 bases each). Sequencing was performed on CD8+ T cells sorted from blood. CDR3 coding DNA: TGTGCCAGCAGCTTTGGTCTGCTAGGGGGGCGTAATGATGATGAGCAGTTCTTC. Amino acid sequence: CASSFGLLGGRNDDEQFF.